This TCR beta chain was obtained from a study of shared clonotypes between healthy human individuals. General study findings and limits: Among non-shared clonotypes, generation probabilities were lower than among those shared by all four donors. Compared with memory subsets, naive subsets generally had larger estimated richness.

Here immunoSEQ multiplex PCR was the method, and the copy in TCRdb shows in-frame clones only, minus some. In the table there are around 1.9 million clones, roughly 95% of which are singletons. Positively selected for CCR7, the CD45RO-negative cells used as naive CD8 cells excluded terminally differentiated effector memory CD45RA+ cells. Participating donors were healthy, HIV-negative adults free of recent acute infections or vaccinations. In regard to this clone: No antigen is known for it.

The clonotype comes from a man younger than 35 in good health. Some clones in this sample may be carry-over from other donors' samples. The sequenced material came from naive CD8+ T cells from PBMCs.

The CDR3 DNA sequence: TGTGCCAGCAGTGAGAGGCTAGTGGGACAGGGGAACACTGAAGCTTTCTTT. It encodes CASSERLVGQGNTEAFF. The chain has TRBV2 and TRBJ1-1, with TRBD1 identical over 9 bases. Per germline, CDR1 SNHLY and CDR2 FYNNEI. V lost 3 bases to trimming and J lost 1 base; unmatched junction nucleotides: 9. This CDR3 is 17 amino acids long.